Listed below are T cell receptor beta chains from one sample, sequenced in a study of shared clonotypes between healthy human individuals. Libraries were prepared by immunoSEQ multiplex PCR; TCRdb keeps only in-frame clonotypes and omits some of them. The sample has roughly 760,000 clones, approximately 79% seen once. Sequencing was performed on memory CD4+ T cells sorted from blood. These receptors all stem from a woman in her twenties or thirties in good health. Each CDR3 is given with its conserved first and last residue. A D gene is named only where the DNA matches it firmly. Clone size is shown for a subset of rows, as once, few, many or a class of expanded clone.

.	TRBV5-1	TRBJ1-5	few	CAASVYSNQPQHF	TGCGCCGCTTCCGTATATAGCAATCAGCCCCAGCATTTT
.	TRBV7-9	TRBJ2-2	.	CASSRQATNTGELFF	TGTGCCAGCAGCAGACAGGCCACGAACACCGGGGAGCTGTTTTTT
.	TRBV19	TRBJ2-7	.	CASRKDSYEQYF	TGTGCCAGTAGGAAGGACTCCTACGAGCAGTACTTC
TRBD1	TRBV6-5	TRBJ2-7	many	CASSYYGTGFSYEQYF	TGTGCCAGCAGTTACTATGGGACAGGGTTCTCCTACGAGCAGTACTTC
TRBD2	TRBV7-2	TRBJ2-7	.	CASTPTSGRPSYEQYF	TGTGCCAGCACCCCTACTAGCGGGAGGCCATCCTACGAGCAGTACTTC
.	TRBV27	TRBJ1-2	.	CASSLKGANYGYTF	TGTGCCAGCAGTTTAAAGGGGGCTAACTATGGCTACACCTTC
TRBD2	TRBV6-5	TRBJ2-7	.	CASSRRGGSSNEQYF	TGTGCCAGCAGTAGGCGCGGCGGGAGCTCCAACGAGCAGTACTTC
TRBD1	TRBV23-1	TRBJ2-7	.	CASGGLDRDHEQYF	TGCGCCAGCGGGGGATTGGACAGGGACCACGAGCAGTACTTC
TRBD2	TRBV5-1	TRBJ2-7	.	CASGQGREGYEQYF	TGCGCCAGCGGGCAAGGGCGGGAGGGCTACGAGCAGTACTTC
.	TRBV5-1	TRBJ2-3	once	CASSLGQTTDTQYF	TGCGCCAGCAGCTTGGGGCAGACCACAGATACGCAGTATTTT
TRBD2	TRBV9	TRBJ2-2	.	CASSRGLADNTGELFF	TGTGCCAGCAGCCGTGGACTAGCGGATAACACCGGGGAGCTGTTTTTT
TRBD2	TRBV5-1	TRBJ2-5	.	CASSTGGTSRETQYF	TGCGCCAGCAGCACAGGTGGGACTAGCAGAGAGACCCAGTACTTC
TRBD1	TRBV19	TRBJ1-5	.	CASSVTGGGNQPQHF	TGTGCCAGTAGTGTAACAGGGGGAGGCAATCAGCCCCAGCATTTT
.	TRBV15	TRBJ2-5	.	CATSSSARETQYF	TGTGCCACCAGCAGTAGCGCCAGAGAGACCCAGTACTTC
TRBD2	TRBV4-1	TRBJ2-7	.	CASSPLAGVSHEQYF	TGCGCCAGCAGCCCTCTAGCGGGGGTCTCCCACGAGCAGTACTTC
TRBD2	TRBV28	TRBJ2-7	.	CASSSPSGTRGYEQYF	TGTGCCAGCAGTTCCCCCTCCGGGACTAGGGGATACGAGCAGTACTTC
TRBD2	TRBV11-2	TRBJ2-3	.	CASSEVGAGGSLFRDTQYF	TGTGCCAGCAGCGAAGTCGGAGCGGGAGGATCCCTTTTTAGAGATACGCAGTATTTT
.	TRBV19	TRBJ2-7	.	CASSATSGPPRNEQYF	TGTGCCAGTAGCGCTACCTCGGGACCGCCGCGGAACGAGCAGTACTTC
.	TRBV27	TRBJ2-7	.	CASSSISGSYEQYF	TGTGCCAGCAGTTCAATTAGCGGATCCTACGAGCAGTACTTC
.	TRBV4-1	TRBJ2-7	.	CASSQVQGSYEQYF	TGCGCCAGCAGCCAGGTCCAGGGATCGTACGAGCAGTACTTC
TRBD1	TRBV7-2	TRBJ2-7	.	CASGGQGAVEQYF	TGTGCCAGCGGGGGACAGGGGGCGGTCGAGCAGTACTTC
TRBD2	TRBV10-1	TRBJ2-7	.	CASSVGTSASYEQYF	TGCGCCAGCAGTGTAGGGACTAGCGCTTCCTACGAGCAGTACTTC
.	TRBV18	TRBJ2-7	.	CASSPSVWQYF	TGTGCCAGCTCACCCAGCGTTTGGCAGTACTTC
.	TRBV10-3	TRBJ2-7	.	CAISGRGDSYEQYF	TGTGCCATCAGTGGAAGGGGGGATTCCTACGAGCAGTACTTC
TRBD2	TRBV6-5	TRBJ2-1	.	CASSYTSGRTNEQFF	TGTGCCAGCAGTTATACTAGCGGGAGGACCAATGAGCAGTTCTTC
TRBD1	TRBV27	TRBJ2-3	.	CASRPPWTGSVDTQYF	TGTGCCAGCAGGCCACCCTGGACAGGCTCGGTAGATACGCAGTATTTT
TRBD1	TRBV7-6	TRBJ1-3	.	CASSLGQGRSGNTIYF	TGTGCCAGCAGCTTAGGACAGGGTCGTTCTGGAAACACCATATATTTT
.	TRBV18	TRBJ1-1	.	CASSPPLDTEAFF	TGTGCCAGCTCACCACCGCTGGACACTGAAGCTTTCTTT
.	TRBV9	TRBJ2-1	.	CASTRDQEQFF	TGTGCCAGTACCCGGGACCAAGAGCAGTTCTTC
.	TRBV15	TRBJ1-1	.	CATSIRGGTEAFF	TGTGCCACCAGCATCAGGGGAGGCACTGAAGCTTTCTTT
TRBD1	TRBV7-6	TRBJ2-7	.	CASSFSGTGEQYF	TGTGCCAGCAGCTTCTCCGGGACAGGCGAGCAGTACTTC
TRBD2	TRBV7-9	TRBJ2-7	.	CASSLSSGRANEQYF	TGTGCCAGCAGCTTATCTAGCGGGAGGGCTAACGAGCAGTACTTC
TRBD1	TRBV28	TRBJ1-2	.	CASRPTGVDGYTF	TGTGCCAGCAGGCCGACAGGGGTCGATGGCTACACCTTC
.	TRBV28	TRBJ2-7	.	CASSPQKPPYEQYF	TGTGCCAGCAGTCCGCAGAAACCGCCCTACGAGCAGTACTTC
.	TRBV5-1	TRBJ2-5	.	CASSLAVDPRETQYF	TGCGCCAGCAGCTTGGCCGTTGACCCCCGAGAGACCCAGTACTTC
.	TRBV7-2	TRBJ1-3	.	CASSLMQNTIYF	TGTGCCAGCAGCTTAATGCAGAACACCATATATTTT
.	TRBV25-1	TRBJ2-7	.	CASSPTSFLTVPEQYF	TGTGCCAGCAGCCCCACCTCATTCTTGACAGTTCCCGAGCAGTACTTC
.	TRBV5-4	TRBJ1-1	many	CASTAGNTEAFF	TGTGCCAGCACGGCGGGGAACACTGAAGCTTTCTTT
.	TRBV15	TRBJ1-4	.	CATSSYGYNEKLFF	TGTGCCACCAGCAGTTACGGATATAATGAAAAACTGTTTTTT
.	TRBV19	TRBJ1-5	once	CASSLWDSNQPQHF	TGTGCCAGTAGTCTTTGGGACTCCAATCAGCCCCAGCATTTT
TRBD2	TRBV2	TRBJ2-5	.	CASSESRAGGWSQYF	TGTGCCAGCAGTGAAAGTAGAGCGGGGGGTTGGTCCCAGTACTTC
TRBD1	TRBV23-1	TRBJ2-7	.	CASIFSGTEEYEQYF	TGCGCCAGCATTTTCTCCGGGACAGAAGAGTACGAGCAGTACTTC
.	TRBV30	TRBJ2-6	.	CAWSVGSGANVLTF	TGTGCCTGGAGTGTAGGGAGTGGGGCCAACGTCCTGACTTTC
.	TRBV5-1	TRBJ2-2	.	CASSLPAGGTGELFF	TGCGCCAGCAGCTTGCCCGCCGGAGGGACCGGGGAGCTGTTTTTT
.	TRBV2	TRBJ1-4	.	CASSRQVPTNEKLFF	TGTGCCAGCAGTAGGCAGGTTCCAACTAATGAAAAACTGTTTTTT
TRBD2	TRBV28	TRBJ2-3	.	CASSLMGLAGRTDTQYF	TGTGCCAGCAGTTTAATGGGACTAGCGGGGCGCACAGATACGCAGTATTTT
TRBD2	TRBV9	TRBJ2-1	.	CASSDTSGSGNEQFF	TGTGCCAGCAGCGACACTAGCGGGAGCGGCAATGAGCAGTTCTTC
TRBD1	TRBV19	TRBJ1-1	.	CASSPDRGLTEAFF	TGTGCCAGTAGTCCGGACAGGGGGCTCACTGAAGCTTTCTTT
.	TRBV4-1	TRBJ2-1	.	CASSQNKMGTDWEQFF	TGCGCCAGCAGCCAAAATAAAATGGGGACCGACTGGGAGCAGTTCTTC
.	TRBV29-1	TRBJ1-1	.	CSVHRAGTEAFF	TGCAGCGTTCACAGGGCGGGCACTGAAGCTTTCTTT
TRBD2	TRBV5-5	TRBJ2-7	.	CASSLDPTSGRYEQYF	TGTGCCAGCAGCTTGGACCCGACTAGCGGGAGGTACGAGCAGTACTTC
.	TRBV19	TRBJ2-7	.	CASSWQGHTEQYF	TGTGCCAGTAGTTGGCAGGGCCATACCGAGCAGTACTTC
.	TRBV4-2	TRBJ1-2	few	CASSQDGGNYGYTF	TGTGCCAGCAGCCAAGATGGGGGGAACTATGGCTACACCTTC
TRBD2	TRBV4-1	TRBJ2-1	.	CASSQPLAGGPSYNEQFF	TGCGCCAGCAGCCAACCTCTGGCGGGAGGGCCGTCCTACAATGAGCAGTTCTTC
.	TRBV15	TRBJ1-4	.	CATSRETGPNEKLFF	TGTGCCACCAGCAGGGAGACAGGACCTAATGAAAAACTGTTTTTT
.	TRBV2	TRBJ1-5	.	CASSPQSGQPQHF	TGTGCCAGCAGTCCCCAATCAGGTCAGCCCCAGCATTTT